Shown below are 2 T cell receptor beta chains from a single sample sequenced in a study of blood T cell repertoires in COVID-19. Only in-frame clones appear in the TCRdb table, and some are missing; sequencing was by immunoSEQ multiplex PCR. This table holds some 400,000 clones, just over 90% found once. The sample consisted of PBMCs or T cells enriched from blood (not recorded which). The receptors come from a middle-aged woman who had been exposed to COVID-19.

The rearrangement joins TRBV7-9 to TRBJ1-2; D not resolved. Germline V gene data show CDR1 as SEHNR and CDR2 as FQNEAQ (reference sequence). Trimming stripped 1 base from V and 3 bases from J, with 12 bases between. The CDR3 length is 15 residues. In DNA form, the CDR3 reads TGTGCCAGCAGCTTAGTTCCTACTCCTGACTATGGCTACACCTTC. Amino acids: CASSLVPTPDYGYTF.

The chain recombines TRBV7-9 with TRBJ1-1; 9 nucleotides align to TRBD1. Germline assignment: CDR1 SEHNR and CDR2 FQNEAQ (reference sequence). V lost 5 bases and J lost 3; bases outside the gene matches: 7. The CDR3 consists of 15 residues. Here the CDR3 reads CASSPLDRGDTEAFF. In DNA form, the CDR3 reads TGTGCCAGCAGCCCGCTTGACAGGGGGGACACTGAAGCTTTCTTT.